This T cell receptor (beta chain) is drawn from a study of PD-L1 blockade in urothelial cancer (dated by TCRdb to about 2017). With respect to the entire study: Therapy was started in the mid-2010s for all patients, and atezolizumab 1,200 mg was administered intravenously every 3 weeks. Twenty-five of 29 patients were males with bladder-origin urothelial cancer, and about 60% of the roughly 29 reported a prior smoking history. An ECOG performance status of 0 or 1 was recorded for the patients, and 0 to 3 prior chemotherapy regimens had been received by the patients. Blood samples were analyzed 3 weeks after the start of treatment (second dose) and 6 weeks after the start of treatment. Blood samples gave median yields of approximately 130,000 T cells and approximately 80,000 unique TCRs, along with a median clonality of 0.080. An exploratory multi-omic analysis was conducted of the somatic, immune and clinical correlates of response to PD-L1 blockade with atezolizumab in urothelial cancer. Pretreatment tumor samples, along with matched peripheral blood serially collected before and after atezolizumab treatment, were subjected to TCR sequencing. Durable clinical benefit was defined as progression-free survival longer than 6 months, and TCR features were also tested against progression-free and overall survival. In the same patients, whole exome sequencing and RNA sequencing of pretreatment tumors were performed in addition to TCR sequencing. Durable clinical benefit was achieved by nine patients but not by the remaining 20. Under 30 patients had pretreatment blood TCR-seq, roughly 25 had at least one posttreatment blood collection, and roughly 25 had tumor TCR-seq.

A few counts support this clone. Its antigen is currently not known. One base away there is no much larger clone; base qualities are not given. According to the germline V gene (reference sequence), CDR1 reads SGHNT and CDR2 reads YYREEE. The CDR3 runs 17 residues from the cysteine to the phenylalanine. Only the CDR3 region is kept as DNA, spanning 51 bases read in frame from base 1. At the junction V is shortened by 4 bases and J by 6 bases; bases outside the gene matches: 11. The research as a whole found: A pretreatment peripheral blood TCR clonality below the median was linked to improved progression-free and overall survival. Because the sample size was small (n ≈ 30) and many of the analyses were exploratory, the results are meant to be hypothesis-generating. Patients with durable benefit showed greater expansion of tumor-associated TCR clones in peripheral blood 3 weeks after starting treatment (n of about 20, p = 0.022).

Per the publication, the time point label means: pretreatment peripheral blood. The cohort included roughly 29 patients with locally advanced or metastatic urothelial carcinoma who were treated at Memorial Sloan Kettering on a trial protocol. Peripheral blood mononuclear cells were collected from each patient pretreatment and during treatment, giving between 1 and 8 total time points per patient. The Qiagen DNeasy Blood extraction kit was used to purify genomic DNA from total PBMCs and tumor samples. Collected pretreatment and during treatment, PBMCs were isolated and stored as previously described. Synthetic TCR analog templates were spiked into each PCR so that absolute template abundance could be estimated from read counts. Using the immunoSEQ assay, TCRbeta CDR3 regions were amplified from genomic DNA with bias-controlled V and J gene primers. Rearranged TCRbeta segments were sequenced at approximately 20X coverage. Turning to the authors' computational methods: Clustering was used to correct sequencing errors, and CDR3s were annotated against IMGT so that V, D and J genes could be assigned. Out-of-frame and stop-codon sequences were excluded, and only productive TCRbeta rearrangements were used in downstream analyses. Clonality was computed as one minus Shannon entropy normalized by the log of the number of unique productive sequences. Fisher's exact test with Benjamini-Hochberg correction, using a cutoff of adjusted p below 0.01, was how clones that differed between time points or between blood and tumor were identified. What TCRdb holds here is the immuneACCESS table cut down to in-frame rearrangements. Part of the clones is not present; checked against another copy, under half of the missing clones reflect an unresolved V gene, and the others are unexplained. D and trimming come from the DNA, and the V and J calls and clone size come from that table. This sample holds more than 40,000 clones; 82% were observed only once. The ten most abundant clones make up approximately 1.5% of the sample.

The material was PBMCs, obtained around atezolizumab (anti-PD-L1) treatment. The receptor was isolated from a man aged 50 to 59 with urothelial cancer. This sequence uses TRBV5-4 and TRBJ2-2; 11 middle bases align to TRBD2. For the CDR3, the sequence is CASSTPGGSGGAGELFF. In nucleotide form, the sequence is TGTGCCAGCAGCACCCCTGGGGGTAGCGGGGGGGCCGGGGAGCTGTTTTTT.